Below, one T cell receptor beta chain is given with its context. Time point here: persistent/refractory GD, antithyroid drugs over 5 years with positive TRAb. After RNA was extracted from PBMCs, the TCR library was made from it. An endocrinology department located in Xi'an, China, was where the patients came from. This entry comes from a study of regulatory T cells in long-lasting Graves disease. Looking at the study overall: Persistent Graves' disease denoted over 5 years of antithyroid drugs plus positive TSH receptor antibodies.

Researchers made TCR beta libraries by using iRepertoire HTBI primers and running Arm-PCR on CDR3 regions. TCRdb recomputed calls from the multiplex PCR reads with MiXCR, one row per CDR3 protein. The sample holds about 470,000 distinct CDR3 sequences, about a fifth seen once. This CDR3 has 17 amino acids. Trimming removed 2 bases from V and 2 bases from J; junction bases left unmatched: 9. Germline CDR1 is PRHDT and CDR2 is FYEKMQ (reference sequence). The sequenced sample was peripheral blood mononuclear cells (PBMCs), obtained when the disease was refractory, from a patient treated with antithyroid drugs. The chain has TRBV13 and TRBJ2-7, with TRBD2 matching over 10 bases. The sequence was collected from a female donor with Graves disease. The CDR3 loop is CASSLFLAGDTPYEQYF. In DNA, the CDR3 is TGTGCCAGCAGCTTATTCCTAGCGGGAGACACGCCCTACGAGCAGTACTTC. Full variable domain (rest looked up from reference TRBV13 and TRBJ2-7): AAGVIQSPRHLIKEKRETATLKCYPIPRHDTVYWYQQGPGQDPQFLISFYEKMQSDKGSIPDRFSAQQFSDYHSELNMSSLELGDSALYFCASSLFLAGDTPYEQYFGPGTRLTVT.